This T cell receptor beta chain was captured in a study of T cells expressing NK-cell markers. This CDR3 is built from 15 residues. TCRdb reanalyzed the 5' RACE reads, giving one entry per CDR3 protein sequence and no DNA. The listing contains hundreds of thousands of distinct CDR3 sequences. This TCR was sampled from a man aged 18-70 years in good health. The V call is TRBV12-3 or TRBV12-4, the J call TRBJ1-4; TCRdb's assignment of TRBD1 cannot be checked, as there is no DNA. The sample taken for sequencing was blood T cells: a sorted CD56 or NKG2C T cell subset, CD4+ or CD8+ T cells, or bulk PBMC T cells (not recorded which). The CDR3 reads CASSFTGRTNEKLFF.